This TCR beta chain is from a study of regulatory T cells in long-lasting Graves disease. Arm-PCR of CDR3 regions with iRepertoire HTBI primers generated TCR beta libraries. TCRdb re-called the multiplex PCR reads through MiXCR, storing one row per CDR3 protein. Among hundreds of thousands of distinct CDR3 sequences listed, 16% were seen once. This clonotype was recorded at least ten times. Regarding time point: newly diagnosed GD, antithyroid drugs for less than 3 months. Making the TCR library involved RNA that had been extracted from PBMCs. Under American Thyroid Association guidelines, Graves' disease was diagnosed. Germline-derived CDR1 and CDR2 are SGHRS and YFSETQ. This CDR3 is 13 amino acids long. With 2 bases removed from V and 6 bases from J, the gap between germline ends came to 11 bases. These same data were also listed under a study on T cells in Graves' hyperthyroidism and ophthalmopathy.

The rearrangement links TRBV5-1 to TRBJ1-1; D is uncertain. The origin of this receptor is a woman between 40 and 65 years old with Graves disease. Sequencing used peripheral blood mononuclear cells (PBMCs), obtained at new diagnosis, from a patient treated with antithyroid drugs. CDR3 protein: CASSFTPSPEAFF. In nucleotides, the CDR3 is TGCGCCAGCAGCTTTACACCGAGCCCTGAAGCTTTCTTT.